One and the same sample provided the 21 T cell receptor beta chains below, sequenced in a study of long-term antiretroviral therapy in people with HIV. Survey-level immunoSEQ v3.0 assays were run. Sequencing used immunoSEQ multiplex PCR; TCRdb keeps in-frame clones, though not all of them. The profile covers almost 20,000 clones, with approximately 90% appearing a single time and 7% to 9.5% taken by the ten largest. Specimen: unsorted PBMCs, collected nearly 4.5 years before starting antiretroviral therapy. The origin of the receptors is a woman in her thirties with HIV.

This chain joins TRBV4-2 and TRBJ1-6, with 9 bases fitting TRBD1. CDR3 size: 20 residues. Trimming cost V 0 bases and J 10 bases; bases outside gene matches: 19. The germline V gene has CDR1 LGHNA and CDR2 YNFKEQ. CDR3: CASSQDLIMGQGTGKSPLHF. The CDR3 bases are TGTGCCAGCAGCCAAGATCTGATTATGGGACAGGGAACTGGAAAATCACCCCTCCACTTT.

This chain links TRBV23-1 with TRBJ1-5; no clear D gene. TRBV23-1 is given ORF status, its function remaining uncertain. Trimming took off 6 bases at V and 0 bases at J, with 12 bases between the two ends. This CDR3 has 15 residues. The CDR3 DNA follows: TGCGCCAGCAGCCAAGATTTCGGTAGCAATCAGCCCCAGCATTTT. This translates into CASSQDFGSNQPQHF.

A few counts support this clone. V gene TRBV7-2 combines with J gene TRBJ2-1; TRBD2 aligns across 7 bases. The ends lost 4 bases at V and 0 bases at J; junction bases unmatched: 3. The CDR3 length is 15 residues. Germline CDR1 is SGHTA and CDR2 is FQGNSA. The CDR3 coding sequence is TGTGCCAGCAGCTCCGCGGGAGTCTCCTACAATGAGCAGTTCTTC. Translating it yields CASSSAGVSYNEQFF.

The V gene is TRBV6-6, the J gene TRBJ1-3, with TRBD1 as a possible D gene (6 bases). The CDR3 runs 10 residues. Germline V gives CDR1 MNHNY, CDR2 SVGAGI (reference sequence). V was shortened by 8 bases and J by 14 bases, with 13 bases between the two germline ends. CDR3 DNA: TGTGCCAGCGGTCAAGGGGGGCTATATTTT. Its translation is CASGQGGLYF.

Notes on this clone: Additional DNA sequences in this sample encode the identical CDR3. The chain uses TRBV5-1 and TRBJ1-4, with 9 bases that match TRBD1. Looked up from germline, CDR1 is SGHRS and CDR2 is YFSETQ. CDR3 length: 17 residues. J lost 0 bases, V lost 3 bases, and 6 bases had no gene match. CDR3 sequence (DNA): TGCGCCAGCAGCTCGCAGGGACAGGGTGCAACTAATGAAAAACTGTTTTTT. It yields the protein CASSSQGQGATNEKLFF.

The V and J genes are TRBV4-1 and TRBJ2-4; TRBD1 is a possible D gene (6 bases). The CDR3 is made up of 17 amino acids. Germline V gives CDR1 MGHRA, CDR2 YSYEKL. V lost 0 bases and J 1 base, leaving 13 bases between the germline ends. The CDR3 loop is CASSQDYLTGAKNIQYF. CDR3 in DNA: TGCGCCAGCAGCCAAGACTACCTTACAGGGGCCAAAAACATTCAGTACTTC.

The chain couples TRBV5-1 to TRBJ2-3, with D perhaps matching TRBD2 (5 bases). This CDR3 spans 14 amino acids. Germline V gives CDR1 SGHRS, CDR2 YFSETQ. V was shortened by 0 bases and J by 1 base, with 6 bases between the two germline ends. In nucleotides, the CDR3 is TGCGCCAGCAGCTTGGAAGCGGGCACAGATACGCAGTATTTT. Amino acid sequence: CASSLEAGTDTQYF.

This clone appeared a single time. The chain joins TRBV7-9 to TRBJ2-3; D is possibly TRBD2 (7 bases). The CDR3 sequence is 15 residues long. The germline CDR1 and CDR2 sequences are SEHNR and FQNEAQ (reference sequence). Trimming took 1 base from V and 8 from J, leaving 16 bases between them. The CDR3 sequence is CASSLERGGPTTQYF. CDR3 in DNA: TGTGCCAGCAGCTTAGAAAGGGGGGGGCCTACTACGCAGTATTTT.

The rearrangement uses TRBV14 and TRBJ2-3; 7 bases are shared with TRBD1. The germline CDR1 and CDR2 sequences are SGHDN and FVKESK. V was clipped by 4 bases and J by 2 bases; unmatched bases: 9. The CDR3 loop spans 16 amino acids. CDR3 sequence (DNA): TGTGCCAGCAGCCGGGACAGCGCTGTATTCACAGATACGCAGTATTTT. Translation: CASSRDSAVFTDTQYF.

The chain is built from TRBV18 and TRBJ1-4; D is uncertain. The V end lost 2 bases, the J end lost 7 bases, and 11 bases lay between the germline ends. Germline lookup yields CDR1 KGHSH and CDR2 LQKENI. The CDR3 is made up of 14 amino acids. The CDR3 loop is CASSPDGAGEKLFF. The DNA for the CDR3 is TGTGCCAGCTCACCAGACGGAGCCGGTGAAAAACTGTTTTTT.

The V and J genes are TRBV10-3 and TRBJ2-7; TRBD2 aligns across 11 bases. After removal of 10 bases from V and 6 bases from J, the junction contained 8 bases not matched to a gene. CDR3 size: 13 residues. From germline, CDR1 is ENHRY and CDR2 SYGVKD. This CDR3 is CATLLTSGAEQYF. CDR3 nucleotides: TGTGCCACCCTACTGACTAGCGGGGCCGAGCAGTACTTC.

J is TRBJ1-1 and V is TRBV27; no reliable D call. CDR3 size: 14 residues. Between the trimmed V and J ends, which lost 5 bases and 12 bases, there was a span of 22 bases. Germline V lookup: CDR1 MNHEY, CDR2 SMNVEV (reference sequence). CDR3 nucleotides: TGTGCCAGCAGTGGGTCGGGCCGTGGAGCGAAAACTTTCTTT. Protein sequence: CASSGSGRGAKTFF.

J is TRBJ2-7 and V is TRBV30; 7 bases are shared with TRBD2. J was trimmed by 8 bases and V by 4 bases; bases with no gene match: 11. Per the germline V gene, CDR1 is GTSNPN and CDR2 is SVGIG (reference sequence). CDR3 length: 13 amino acids. CDR3 region: CAWNGGEGYQQYF. In DNA form, the CDR3 reads TGTGCCTGGAATGGGGGGGAAGGTTACCAGCAGTACTTC.

The chain links TRBV10-1 to TRBJ2-1; D is perhaps TRBD1 (5 bases). The V gene lost 5 bases and the J gene lost 7 bases, with 9 bases spanning the gap. The CDR3 loop spans 12 amino acids. Germline values: CDR1 WNHNN, CDR2 SYGVQD (reference sequence). The CDR3 DNA reads TGCGCCAGCAGTCCGACAGTTAATGAGCAGTTCTTC. The encoded protein is CASSPTVNEQFF.

This chain connects TRBV7-2 to TRBJ1-1; D is possibly TRBD1 (6 bases). This CDR3 contains 16 residues. Trimming left V 0 bases short and J 2 bases short, with 13 bases between. The germline V gene encodes CDR1 SGHTA and CDR2 FQGNSA. The CDR3 coding sequence is TGTGCCAGCAGCTTAGCTCCGGGACAAATTAACACTGAAGCTTTCTTT. It is translated as CASSLAPGQINTEAFF.

The rearrangement links TRBV4-3 to TRBJ2-7; no clear D gene. V was clipped by 4 bases and J by 4 bases, with 14 bases between them. This CDR3 is built from 14 residues. In germline, CDR1 is LGHNA, CDR2 YSLEER. CDR3 residues: CASSPRTGRYEQYF. For the CDR3, the DNA is TGCGCCAGCAGCCCGCGGACCGGGCGGTACGAGCAGTACTTC.

This chain connects TRBV25-1 to TRBJ2-2; the match to TRBD1 covers 10 bases. V dropped 4 bases and J dropped 4; count of bases not matched to a gene: 6. The CDR3 totals 16 residues. CDR1 is MGHDK, CDR2 SYGVNS, per germline. CDR3: CASSVPRTGGTGELFF. CDR3 coding DNA: TGTGCCAGCAGTGTCCCCCGGACAGGGGGCACCGGGGAGCTGTTTTTT.

This chain joins TRBV19 and TRBJ2-5, with D tentatively TRBD1 (6 bases). The CDR3 has 15 amino acids. V lost 5 bases and J 5 bases, leaving 18 bases between the germline ends. Per the germline V gene, CDR1 is LNHDA and CDR2 is SQIVND (reference sequence). The CDR3 nucleotides are TGTGCCAGTAGTGTTACTAGGGCGCAGGGGGAGACCCAGTACTTC. Protein sequence: CASSVTRAQGETQYF. The full variable domain, in which reference TRBV19 and TRBJ2-5 provide the parts outside the CDR3, is DGGITQSPKYLFRKEGQNVTLSCEQNLNHDAMYWYRQDPGQGLRLIYYSQIVNDFQKGDIAEGYSVSREKKESFPLTVTSAQKNPTAFYLCASSVTRAQGETQYFGPGTRLLVL.

The CDR3 reads CASSILAGTSDYEQYF. The CDR3, as DNA: TGTGCCAGTAGTATCTTAGCCGGGACCTCAGACTACGAGCAGTACTTC. The genes are TRBV19 and TRBJ2-7; D is tentatively TRBD1 or TRBD2 (5 bases each). V lost 3 bases and J lost 3, with 18 bases in between. The CDR3 extends over 16 amino acids. Per germline, CDR1 LNHDA and CDR2 SQIVND (reference sequence).

This chain uses TRBV7-9 with TRBJ1-4; TRBD1 might be the D (5 bases). This CDR3 region has 16 residues. With 5 bases removed from V and 2 bases from J, the gap between germline ends came to 15 bases. Looked up from germline, CDR1 is SEHNR and CDR2 is FQNEAQ (reference sequence). DNA for the CDR3: TGTGCCAGCAGCCGAAGGGGAGGCGACACTAATGAAAAACTGTTTTTT. Translating gives CASSRRGGDTNEKLFF.

The rearrangement links TRBV7-9 to TRBJ1-6; D call uncertain. This CDR3 contains 13 residues. Germline values: CDR1 SEHNR, CDR2 FQNEAQ (reference sequence). Trimming removed 2 bases at V and 9 bases at J, with 8 bases between. The CDR3 region is CASSLKPTSPLHF. The CDR3 region has the DNA TGTGCCAGCAGCTTAAAACCTACTTCACCCCTCCACTTT.